The 28 T cell receptor beta chains reported below all come from one sample, sequenced in a study of cytomegalovirus exposure and HLA in healthy donors listed by TCRdb under 2017. Library creation used the immunoSEQ multiplex PCR assay. For the multiplex PCR, a mixture combining 60 forward primers for TCR Vbeta segments and 13 reverse primers for TCR Jbeta segments was used. TCRdb retrieved this table from immuneACCESS and kept in-frame rearrangements only. Not all clones are present; in checked studies, unresolved V genes account for under half, and no reason is known for the remainder. This sample comprises roughly 150,000 clones, roughly 74% of them detected only once. The leading ten clones occupy over 9% of the sample. Sequencing used PBMCs. The receptors were gathered from a man between 18 and 35 years old in good health and CMV-seropositive.

The chain employs TRBV6-1 and TRBJ1-5; unclear D gene. CDR3 length equals 13 residues. Trimming cost V 3 bases and J 7 bases, with 10 bases left between them. Germline assignment: CDR1 MNHNS and CDR2 SASEGT. The CDR3 loop is CASSDQVDQPQHF. The CDR3 region has the DNA TGTGCCAGCAGTGACCAGGTAGACCAGCCCCAGCATTTT.

This sequence joins TRBV7-3 and TRBJ2-1, with TRBD2 matching over 10 bases. V dropped 5 bases and J dropped 8; count of bases not matched to a gene: 9. CDR1 is SGHTA, CDR2 FQGTGA, per germline. This CDR3 region has 15 residues. The CDR3 DNA reads as TGTGCCAGCAGCCAGACTAGCGGGTTAGGCGATGAGCAGTTCTTC. Its translation: CASSQTSGLGDEQFF.

This clone has just a few counts. The chain joins TRBV19 to TRBJ2-2; 7 bases match TRBD1. CDR3 size: 15 residues. J lost 0 bases, V lost 5 bases, and 3 bases had no gene match. Germline CDR1 and CDR2: LNHDA and SQIVND (reference sequence). CDR3 residues: CASSEGTANTGELFF. CDR3 coding DNA: TGTGCCAGTAGTGAAGGGACAGCGAACACCGGGGAGCTGTTTTTT.

This clone was picked up one time. The chain recombines TRBV19 with TRBJ2-1; D may be TRBD2 (7 bases). Germline V gene lookup returns CDR1 LNHDA and CDR2 SQIVND (reference sequence). Trimming removed 3 bases at V and 2 bases at J, with 14 bases between. The CDR3 contains 16 residues. The CDR3 protein is CASSMVGGATYNEQFF. DNA for the CDR3: TGTGCCAGTAGTATGGTGGGGGGGGCTACCTACAATGAGCAGTTCTTC.

V and J are TRBV5-1 and TRBJ2-3; TRBD2 agrees at 10 bases. V lost 0 bases and J lost 0; bases outside the gene matches: 4. The CDR3 loop spans 17 amino acids. Germline assignment: CDR1 SGHRS and CDR2 YFSETQ. DNA of the CDR3: TGCGCCAGCAGCTTGGCTCTAGCGGGAGAGAGCACAGATACGCAGTATTTT. Its translation is CASSLALAGESTDTQYF.

The chain uses TRBV5-1 and TRBJ2-2; TRBD2 is a possible D gene (5 bases). CDR3 size: 15 residues. V lost 1 base to trimming and J lost 7 bases, with 14 bases between them. CDR1 is SGHRS, CDR2 YFSETQ, per germline. CDR3 region: CASSLSGSSGGELFF. The CDR3 DNA is TGCGCCAGCAGCTTGAGTGGCAGCAGCGGCGGGGAGCTGTTTTTT.

This clone came up once. The chain combines TRBV4-1 with TRBJ1-3; possibly TRBD1 for D (5 bases). The V and J ends lost 3 bases and 8 bases respectively, with 17 bases between them. CDR3 size: 15 residues. CDR1 is MGHRA, CDR2 YSYEKL, per germline. The DNA for the CDR3 is TGCGCCAGCAGCCAGGAAGGACGGGGAGGGGACACCATATATTTT. Residues: CASSQEGRGGDTIYF.

The chain has TRBV10-3 and TRBJ2-7; TRBD1 aligns across 7 bases. J gave up 0 bases and V 2 bases, and 4 bases lay outside the gene matches. The CDR3 is made up of 15 amino acids. Germline V gene data show CDR1 as ENHRY and CDR2 as SYGVKD. This chain's CDR3 is CAISEGDSSSYEQYF. The CDR3 DNA is TGTGCCATCAGTGAGGGGGACAGCAGCTCCTACGAGCAGTACTTC.

The chain employs TRBV10-3 and TRBJ1-1; D is unclear. The length of the CDR3 is 13 residues. Germline CDR1 is ENHRY and CDR2 is SYGVKD. V gave up 6 bases and J gave up 2 bases, with 10 bases separating them. The CDR3 loop is CAIRLGENTEAFF. CDR3 sequence (DNA): TGTGCCATCAGACTTGGAGAAAACACTGAAGCTTTCTTT.

The rearrangement links TRBV7-3 to TRBJ2-7; 9 nucleotides align to TRBD1. This CDR3 comprises 17 residues. Germline V gene lookup returns CDR1 SGHTA and CDR2 FQGTGA. V dropped 1 base and J dropped 6; count of bases not matched to a gene: 13. Here the CDR3 DNA reads TGTGCCAGCAGCTTAAATGCTGCGGGACAGGGTTTCGGCGAGCAGTACTTC. Translation gives CASSLNAAGQGFGEQYF.

The V call is TRBV10-1, the J call TRBJ2-1, with D perhaps TRBD1 (6 bases). This CDR3 spans 16 amino acids. Trimming took off 2 bases at V and 2 bases at J, with 13 bases between the two ends. The V gene's germline CDR1 is WNHNN and CDR2 SYGVQD (reference sequence). CDR3 region: CASSEGGNRAYNEQFF. CDR3 bases: TGCGCCAGCAGTGAGGGCGGAAACAGGGCCTACAATGAGCAGTTCTTC.

This clone was observed a handful of times. The chain is built from TRBV7-9 and TRBJ2-1; 9 bases fit TRBD2. CDR1 and CDR2 (germline): SEHNR, FQNEAQ (reference sequence). The CDR3 spans 14 residues. Trimming at V came to 6 bases and at J to 1 base, leaving 1 base not matched to a gene. The CDR3, as DNA: TGTGCCAGCAGACTAGCGGGTTCCTACAATGAGCAGTTCTTC. Translated, it gives CASRLAGSYNEQFF.

The chain recombines TRBV12-5 with TRBJ2-1; 11 nucleotides line up with TRBD2. With V trimmed by 6 bases and J by 15 bases, 13 bases remained unmatched. In germline, CDR1 is LGHNT, CDR2 FRNRAP. This CDR3 is 14 amino acids long. As DNA, the CDR3 is TGTGCTAGTGGGCTAGAGGGACTAGCGGTTCCGCCGTTCTTC. Protein: CASGLEGLAVPPFF.

The chain employs TRBV2 and TRBJ1-6; 7 bases line up with TRBD1. CDR3 length: 16 amino acids. With V trimmed by 5 bases and J by 7 bases, 11 bases remained unmatched. CDR1 and CDR2 from the germline V gene are SNHLY and FYNNEI. The CDR3 loop is CASSNRGQGTNSPLHF. The CDR3 DNA reads as TGTGCCAGCAGTAACAGGGGTCAGGGAACCAATTCACCCCTCCACTTT.

CDR3 sequence (DNA): TGTGCCAGCAGCCTGACCGGGACAGGGAAATTGGATGAGCAGTTCTTC. This translates into CASSLTGTGKLDEQFF. V usage is TRBV5-4 and J usage is TRBJ2-1; 9 nucleotides agree with TRBD1. This CDR3 region has 16 residues. The germline CDR1 and CDR2 sequences are SGHNT and YYREEE (reference sequence). With V trimmed by 4 bases and J by 8 bases, 13 bases remained unmatched.

The chain joins TRBV7-9 to TRBJ2-7; 12 bases are shared with TRBD2. CDR3 length equals 15 residues. Trimming took 5 bases from V and 4 from J; bases not matched to a gene: 6. Germline lookup yields CDR1 SEHNR and CDR2 FQNEAQ (reference sequence). The CDR3 sequence: CASSRTSGNQYEQYF. The CDR3 region has the DNA TGTGCCAGCAGCCGGACTAGCGGGAACCAATACGAGCAGTACTTC. Full variable domain (remainder filled in from reference TRBV7-9 and TRBJ2-7): DTGVSQNPRHKITKRGQNVTFRCDPISEHNRLYWYRQTLGQGPEFLTYFQNEAQLEKSRLLSDRFSAERPKGSFSTLEIQRTEQGDSAMYLCASSRTSGNQYEQYFGPGTRLTVT.

CDR3 coding DNA: TGCGCCAGCAGCTTGGCCTCCAGCGGGAGGCCCCATGAGCAGTTCTTC. Its protein is CASSLASSGRPHEQFF. V gene TRBV5-1 combines with J gene TRBJ2-1, with 9 bases fitting TRBD2. V shed 0 bases and J 8 bases; nucleotides not matched to a gene: 9. Germline loops: CDR1 SGHRS, CDR2 YFSETQ. The CDR3 loop spans 16 amino acids.

The chain employs TRBV9 and TRBJ2-1; 8 positions match TRBD2. The CDR3 covers 18 residues. V lost 3 bases to trimming and J lost 5 bases; unmatched junction nucleotides: 16. Looked up from germline, CDR1 is SGDLS and CDR2 is YYNGEE. The CDR3 is CASSGRGPSWRGDNEQFF. The CDR3 DNA reads TGTGCCAGCAGCGGGAGAGGTCCTAGTTGGCGGGGGGACAATGAGCAGTTCTTC. Full variable domain (missing parts from reference TRBV9 and TRBJ2-1): DSGVTQTPKHLITATGQRVTLRCSPRSGDLSVYWYQQSLDQGLQFLIQYYNGEERAKGNILERFSAQQFPDLHSELNLSSLELGDSALYFCASSGRGPSWRGDNEQFFGPGTRLTVL.

A few counts support this clone. The rearrangement links TRBV28 to TRBJ1-2; 7 bases align to TRBD1. Germline V CDR1 and CDR2: MDHEN, SYDVKM. Trimming cost V 3 bases and J 7 bases; bases outside gene matches: 5. This CDR3 contains 13 residues. The CDR3 spells CASSFRGAGGYTF. Here the CDR3 DNA reads TGTGCCAGCAGTTTCAGGGGGGCCGGTGGCTACACCTTC.

The chain uses TRBV2 and TRBJ1-5, with 7 bases aligning to TRBD1. The CDR3 is 14 residues long. The V segment lost 8 bases and the J segment 0 bases; nucleotides outside the gene matches: 4. The germline V gene encodes CDR1 SNHLY and CDR2 FYNNEI. CDR3 in amino acids: CASCGDSSNQPQHF. The CDR3 DNA reads TGTGCCAGCTGTGGGGACAGTAGCAATCAGCCCCAGCATTTT.

V gene TRBV28 combines with J gene TRBJ2-5, with 7 bases matching TRBD2. This CDR3 is 12 amino acids long. Trimming took 3 bases from V and 11 from J; bases not matched to a gene: 6. The germline CDR1 and CDR2 sequences are MDHEN and SYDVKM. The CDR3 region has the DNA TGTGCCAGCAGTTTCGGGCGGGAGATGCAGTACTTC. Its translation is CASSFGREMQYF.

The gene calls are TRBV2 and TRBJ2-7; D might be TRBD2 (6 bases). The germline CDR1 and CDR2 sequences are SNHLY and FYNNEI. This CDR3 contains 12 residues. V was clipped by 7 bases and J by 2 bases, with 9 bases between them. The CDR3 DNA sequence: TGTGCCAGCACCGCGGGAACCTACGAGCAGTACTTC. Translation gives CASTAGTYEQYF.

J is TRBJ2-7 and V is TRBV15; 10 nucleotides line up with TRBD2. The V gene end was trimmed by 0 bases and the J gene end by 6 bases; junction bases not matched to a gene: 8. Per germline, CDR1 LNHNV and CDR2 YYDKDF (reference sequence). This CDR3 spans 16 amino acids. DNA of the CDR3: TGTGCCACCAGCAGAGAGGGAACTAGCGGGAAGGCCGAGCAGTACTTC. Protein sequence: CATSREGTSGKAEQYF.

Remarks on this clone: A read error may account for a junction end that differs from germline. The chain joins TRBV15 to TRBJ2-5, with 9 bases that match TRBD1. The DNA end lines up better with TRBJ2-7; the J call may be wrong. CDR1 is LNHNV, CDR2 YYDKDF, per germline (reference sequence). The CDR3 runs 13 residues. In nucleotides, the CDR3 is TGTGCCGCCAGCAGCGGACAGGGGTACGAGCAGTACTTC. This encodes CAASSGQGYEQYF.

The chain employs TRBV5-1 and TRBJ2-2; 7 bases are shared with TRBD2. The CDR3 has 13 amino acids. In germline, CDR1 is SGHRS, CDR2 YFSETQ. The ends lost 3 bases at V and 5 bases at J; junction bases unmatched: 1. The CDR3 sequence: CASSWGGTGELFF. DNA of the CDR3: TGCGCCAGCAGCTGGGGGGGAACCGGGGAGCTGTTTTTT. Full variable domain (remainder filled in from reference TRBV5-1 and TRBJ2-2): KAGVTQTPRYLIKTRGQQVTLSCSPISGHRSVSWYQQTPGQGLQFLFEYFSETQRNKGNFPGRFSGRQFSNSRSEMNVSTLELGDSALYLCASSWGGTGELFFGEGSRLTVL.

This clone was counted only a few times. This chain links TRBV5-1 with TRBJ2-1, with a weak D call TRBD2 (5 bases). V lost 5 bases and J lost 7, with 10 bases in between. CDR1 SGHRS and CDR2 YFSETQ come from the germline V gene. The CDR3 contains 12 residues. CDR3 sequence: CASRQPGNEQFF. The CDR3 coding sequence is TGCGCCAGCAGGCAACCGGGGAATGAGCAGTTCTTC. Based on the CDR3 plus reference TRBV5-1 and TRBJ2-1, the full variable domain is KAGVTQTPRYLIKTRGQQVTLSCSPISGHRSVSWYQQTPGQGLQFLFEYFSETQRNKGNFPGRFSGRQFSNSRSEMNVSTLELGDSALYLCASRQPGNEQFFGPGTRLTVL.

The chain couples TRBV19 to TRBJ2-1; 9 nucleotides match TRBD1. CDR1 is LNHDA, CDR2 SQIVND, per germline (reference sequence). The CDR3 runs 13 residues. V lost 5 bases to trimming and J lost 15 bases; unmatched junction nucleotides: 11. The CDR3 reads CASSSSGQGYRFF. In nucleotides, the CDR3 is TGTGCCAGTAGTTCCTCGGGACAGGGTTATCGGTTCTTC.

The genes are TRBV27 and TRBJ2-1; D unresolved. The CDR3 contains 14 residues. Trimming left V 4 bases short and J 0 bases short, with 7 bases between. Germline CDR1 and CDR2: MNHEY and SMNVEV (reference sequence). The CDR3 DNA reads TGTGCCAGCAGTTACCGGAGCTCCTACAATGAGCAGTTCTTC. Translation: CASSYRSSYNEQFF.